Below are 2 T cell receptor beta chains sequenced from a single sample in a study of spatial heterogeneity in lung cancer. Time point given: sample taken at primary tumor resection. The input material, whole RNA from tumor, nontumor lung or frozen PBMC, was sequenced unsorted. TCRdb ran MiXCR on the 5' RACE reads and lists one entry per CDR3 protein. This table holds just under 40,000 distinct CDR3 sequences, around 5.8% found once. This sample comprised PBMCs, obtained at surgery. The source is a male donor with early-stage non-small cell lung cancer.

This clonotype was picked up a small number of times. The V and J genes are TRBV5-1 and TRBJ2-1, with D tentatively TRBD2 (5 bases). CDR1 and CDR2 (germline): SGHRS, YFSETQ. The V end was cut by 3 bases, the J end by 8 bases, with 15 bases between. The CDR3 sequence is 14 residues long. Here the CDR3 reads CASSSGLPWDEQFF. In DNA, the CDR3 is TGCGCCAGCAGCTCTGGACTGCCTTGGGATGAGCAGTTCTTC.

The J gene is TRBJ2-1, the V gene TRBV6-6, with TRBD2 matching over 13 bases. CDR1 is MNHNY, CDR2 SVGAGI, per germline (reference sequence). This CDR3 spans 17 amino acids. The V and J ends lost 1 base and 4 bases, in that order; junction bases with no gene match: 4. The CDR3 DNA reads as TGTGCCAGCAGTTACTGGGGACTAGCGGGGATTTACAATGAGCAGTTCTTC. It specifies CASSYWGLAGIYNEQFF.